The 8 T cell receptor beta chains below were found in one sample sequenced in a study of a mutant IDH1 vaccine in newly diagnosed glioma. Sample time point: week 35, safety follow-up. With topical imiquimod, each dose of the vaccine consisted of 300 ug of mutant IDH1 20-mer peptide. No antigen has been identified for these receptors. Profiled with immunoSEQ multiplex PCR; TCRdb holds only in-frame clones, not every one. The sample carries tens of thousands of clones, 76% recorded once. The source material was PBMCs, sampled from a glioma patient whose treatment included an IDH1 peptide vaccine. These receptors originate from a man between 35 and 55 years old with glioma.

The J gene is TRBJ2-1, the V gene TRBV4-1; 7 nucleotides align to TRBD2. Germline V gives CDR1 MGHRA, CDR2 YSYEKL. CDR3 length: 14 amino acids. V gave up 3 bases and J gave up 9 bases; unmatched junction bases: 8. CDR3 amino acids: CASSHTPGGAEQFF. CDR3 coding DNA: TGCGCCAGCAGCCACACCCCGGGGGGTGCTGAGCAGTTCTTC.

The CDR3 here is CASSLGAAYGYTF. CDR3 bases: TGCGCCAGCAGCTTGGGGGCAGCCTATGGCTACACCTTC. The chain couples TRBV5-1 to TRBJ1-2; no definite D call. V gave up 0 bases and J gave up 4 bases, with 7 bases separating them. Germline V gene data show CDR1 as SGHRS and CDR2 as YFSETQ. The CDR3 is 13 residues long. The full variable domain, completed using reference TRBV5-1 and TRBJ1-2, is KAGVTQTPRYLIKTRGQQVTLSCSPISGHRSVSWYQQTPGQGLQFLFEYFSETQRNKGNFPGRFSGRQFSNSRSEMNVSTLELGDSALYLCASSLGAAYGYTFGSGTRLTVV.

Only one count was recorded for this clone. The J gene is TRBJ1-5, the V gene TRBV2; D uncertain. Trimming removed 7 bases from V and 1 base from J, with 14 bases in between. Germline values: CDR1 SNHLY, CDR2 FYNNEI. The CDR3 consists of 15 residues. The CDR3 loop reads CASKKAVRSNQPQHF. CDR3 bases: TGTGCCAGCAAGAAAGCAGTACGAAGCAATCAGCCCCAGCATTTT.

The V gene is TRBV18, the J gene TRBJ1-5, with no clear D. CDR3 length: 16 residues. Trimming left V 2 bases short and J 1 base short, with 12 bases between. CDR1 is KGHSH, CDR2 LQKENI, per germline. The CDR3 spells CASSPAGIGSNQPQHF. The CDR3 DNA sequence: TGTGCCAGCTCACCAGCTGGAATTGGCAGCAATCAGCCCCAGCATTTT.

V gene TRBV5-1 combines with J gene TRBJ2-1; TRBD1 agrees at 7 bases. This CDR3 comprises 15 residues. Germline assignment: CDR1 SGHRS and CDR2 YFSETQ. V gave up 0 bases and J gave up 2 bases; unmatched junction bases: 2. The CDR3 protein is CASSLGGGAYNEQFF. The CDR3 bases are TGCGCCAGCAGCTTGGGAGGGGGCGCCTACAATGAGCAGTTCTTC.

This clone was recorded only once. CDR3 in amino acids: CASSATLGGSGNEQFF. Here the CDR3 DNA reads TGTGCCAGCAGCGCCACGTTAGGCGGGAGTGGGAATGAGCAGTTCTTC. The rearrangement links TRBV9 to TRBJ2-1; 7 bases fit TRBD2. The CDR3 is 16 amino acids. V lost 3 bases and J lost 7; bases outside the gene matches: 13. The germline CDR1 and CDR2 sequences are SGDLS and YYNGEE.

The gene calls are TRBV19 and TRBJ2-5; TRBD2 matches at 8 bases. V gave up 3 bases and J gave up 5 bases; unmatched junction bases: 8. Germline CDR1 reads LNHDA; CDR2 reads SQIVND (reference sequence). This CDR3 contains 15 residues. CDR3 bases: TGTGCCAGTAGTATGGTTAGCGGGGAGATTGAGACCCAGTACTTC. Protein sequence: CASSMVSGEIETQYF.

This clone was recorded a few times. The rearrangement joins TRBV19 to TRBJ1-5, with D tentatively TRBD1 (5 bases). Germline V CDR1 and CDR2: LNHDA, SQIVND (reference sequence). The CDR3 consists of 17 residues. V gave up 8 bases and J gave up 6 bases, with 26 bases separating them. In DNA, the CDR3 is TGTGCCAGTCACCGCCGGCTGGTTGGGGGGGGAAGTCAGCCCCAGCATTTT. It translates to CASHRRLVGGGSQPQHF. The full variable domain, completed using reference TRBV19 and TRBJ1-5, is DGGITQSPKYLFRKEGQNVTLSCEQNLNHDAMYWYRQDPGQGLRLIYYSQIVNDFQKGDIAEGYSVSREKKESFPLTVTSAQKNPTAFYLCASHRRLVGGGSQPQHFGDGTRLSIL.